This T cell receptor (beta chain) was identified during a study of T cell responses to AZD1222 COVID-19 vaccine (dated by TCRdb to the early 2020s). Regarding the complete study: A total of 233 trial participants underwent TCR sequencing, of whom around 210 had received two doses of AZD1222 and about 26 had received two doses of the MenACWY control vaccine. Trial participants were enrolled into age subgroups of 18-55, 56-69 and 70-plus years, which contained about 160, 30 and 59 TCR-sequenced participants, respectively. Broader findings and caveats from the paper: Spike-specific TCR breadth and depth rose significantly after two AZD1222 doses compared with day 0 and with MenACWY recipients. Because no day 14 peak-response samples were available, repertoires were characterized only after the peak T cell response. Most participants were white British and females outnumbered males, and the authors suggested that clonal diversity may have been underestimated. The vaccine-associated CD4 TCRs covered the entire spike protein, and the dominant responses fell in regions 160-218 and 743-854. Conclusions about previously exposed vaccinees are limited because only a handful of AZD1222 recipients were SARS-CoV-2 seropositive at baseline. Nearly half of unique spike-specific TCRs reportedly recognized epitopes outside regions mutated in the B.1.351 and B.1.1.7 variants. The 56-69-year group was small, and its depth increase did not reach significance, likely because of low power.

CDR1 and CDR2 are drawn from the germline V gene: KGHSH, LQKENI. The germline V end is reduced by 0 bases and the J end by 4 bases; junction bases left unmatched: 2. Spanning cysteine to phenylalanine, the CDR3 consists of 14 amino acids. CDR3 DNA is the only sequence kept; it has 42 bases, read in frame from the first base. A word on this clone: The target of this receptor is not known. No base quality values were provided; no much bigger clone lies one nucleotide off.

The time point label, read with the paper, signifies: about 28 days (+/-7) after the second vaccine dose. AZD1222 recipients whose second dose came at about 4 weeks and those whose second dose came at about 12 weeks were combined into one group, since spike-specific TCR depth and breadth did not differ between the two schedules. Vaccinee samples came from UK trials COV001 and COV002, including a single-blind randomized controlled phase 2/3 trial of AZD1222 (ChAdOx1 nCoV-19) in healthy adults. Trial participant PBMC samples were collected at day 0 and day 28 after the second dose for TCRbeta chain sequencing. The CDR3 regions of human TCRbeta chains were subjected to immunosequencing. The original pipeline was this. Repertoire TCRs were checked for matches against a reference library of SARS-CoV-2-specific TCRs that had been generated using the MIRA antigen-specificity platform. Breadth meant the fraction of unique TCRs that were SARS-CoV-2-associated, whereas depth meant the fraction of total T cells that were SARS-CoV-2-associated. Using the MIRA data, every spike-specific TCR was mapped to the spike region that the TCR reacted to and assigned to either a CD4 or a CD8 class. Log10-transformed breadth and depth values were compared by one-way ANOVA with Sidak's multiple comparisons tests. This is the immuneACCESS table as TCRdb keeps it, with only in-frame sequences that have V and J called. A part of the clones is gone; compared with another copy, unresolved V genes explain less than half, and the rest is unexplained. For V, J and clone size, that table is used; D and trimming come from the DNA. The sample table contains 30,000 to 35,000 clones; only one count was recorded for over 75% of them. Approximately 9.9% of the sample is in the top ten clones.

This chain joins TRBV18 to TRBJ1-1; a stretch of 7 junction bases matches TRBD1. The receptor's source is an adult who received the AZD1222 COVID-19 vaccine. This specimen consisted of peripheral blood, obtained 28 days after the second AZD1222 dose. The CDR3 protein is CASSPPGQVTEAFF. At the DNA level, the sequence is TGTGCCAGCTCACCACCCGGACAGGTCACTGAAGCTTTCTTT.